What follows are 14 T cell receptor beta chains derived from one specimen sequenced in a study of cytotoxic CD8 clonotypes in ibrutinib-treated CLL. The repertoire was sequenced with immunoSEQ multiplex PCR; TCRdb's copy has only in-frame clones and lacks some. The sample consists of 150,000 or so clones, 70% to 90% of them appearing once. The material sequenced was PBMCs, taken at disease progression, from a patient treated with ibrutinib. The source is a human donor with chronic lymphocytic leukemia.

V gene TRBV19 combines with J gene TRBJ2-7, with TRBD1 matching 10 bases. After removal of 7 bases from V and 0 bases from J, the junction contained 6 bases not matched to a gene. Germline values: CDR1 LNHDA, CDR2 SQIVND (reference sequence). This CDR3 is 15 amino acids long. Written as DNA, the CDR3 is TGTGCCAGTACCGGGAGGACAGGGGGCTCCTACGAGCAGTACTTC. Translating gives CASTGRTGGSYEQYF.

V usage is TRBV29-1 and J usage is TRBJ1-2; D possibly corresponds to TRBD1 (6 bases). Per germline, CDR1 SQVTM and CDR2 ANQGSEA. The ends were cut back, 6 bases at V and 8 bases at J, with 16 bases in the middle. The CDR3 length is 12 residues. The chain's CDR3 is CSVDRRPGGYTF. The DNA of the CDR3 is TGCAGCGTCGACAGGCGCCCGGGGGGCTACACCTTC.

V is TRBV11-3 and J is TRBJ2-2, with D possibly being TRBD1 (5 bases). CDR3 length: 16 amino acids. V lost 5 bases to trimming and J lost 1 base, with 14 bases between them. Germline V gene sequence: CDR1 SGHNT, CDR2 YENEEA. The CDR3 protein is CASSPSGDRNTGELFF. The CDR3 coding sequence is TGTGCCAGCAGCCCTAGTGGTGACAGGAACACCGGGGAGCTGTTTTTT.

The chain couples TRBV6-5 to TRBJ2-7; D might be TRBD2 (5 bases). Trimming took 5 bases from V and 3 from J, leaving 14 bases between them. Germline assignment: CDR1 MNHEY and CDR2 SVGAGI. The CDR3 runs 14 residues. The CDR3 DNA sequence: TGTGCCAGCAGTAGGACGACCGGGAACTACGAGCAGTACTTC. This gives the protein CASSRTTGNYEQYF.

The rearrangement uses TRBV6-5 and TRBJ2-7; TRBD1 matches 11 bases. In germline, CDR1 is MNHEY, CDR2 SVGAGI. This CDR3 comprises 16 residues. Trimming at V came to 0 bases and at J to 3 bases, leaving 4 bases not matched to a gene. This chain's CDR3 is CASSYSGTGGGYEQYF. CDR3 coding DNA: TGTGCCAGCAGTTACTCTGGGACAGGGGGGGGCTACGAGCAGTACTTC.

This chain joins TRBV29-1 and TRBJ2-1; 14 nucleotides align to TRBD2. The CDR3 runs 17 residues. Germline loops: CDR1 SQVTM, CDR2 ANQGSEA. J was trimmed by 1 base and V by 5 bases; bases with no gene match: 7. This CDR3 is CSVRRTSGRLSYNEQFF. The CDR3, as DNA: TGCAGCGTTCGACGGACTAGCGGGAGGTTGTCCTACAATGAGCAGTTCTTC.

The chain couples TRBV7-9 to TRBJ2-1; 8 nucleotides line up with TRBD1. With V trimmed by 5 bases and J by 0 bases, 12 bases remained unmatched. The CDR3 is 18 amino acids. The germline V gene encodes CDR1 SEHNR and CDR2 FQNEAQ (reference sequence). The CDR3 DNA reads TGTGCCAGCAGCCGGACAGGGCTAAGCTTAAGCTCCTACAATGAGCAGTTCTTC. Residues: CASSRTGLSLSSYNEQFF.

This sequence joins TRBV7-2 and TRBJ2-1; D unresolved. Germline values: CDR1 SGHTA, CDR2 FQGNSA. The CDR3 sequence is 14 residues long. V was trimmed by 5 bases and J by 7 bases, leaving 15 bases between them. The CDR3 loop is CASSLDPTLNEQFF. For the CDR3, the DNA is TGTGCCAGCAGCCTAGACCCGACTCTGAATGAGCAGTTCTTC.

Here the CDR3 reads CSVVPYGTSALQETQYF. The CDR3 DNA is TGCAGCGTTGTCCCATACGGGACTAGCGCACTTCAAGAGACCCAGTACTTC. The chain joins TRBV29-1 to TRBJ2-5, with TRBD2 matching 10 bases. The CDR3 sequence is 17 residues long. The J segment lost 2 bases and the V segment lost 4 bases, leaving 13 bases of the junction unmatched. Germline CDR1 reads SQVTM; CDR2 reads ANQGSEA.

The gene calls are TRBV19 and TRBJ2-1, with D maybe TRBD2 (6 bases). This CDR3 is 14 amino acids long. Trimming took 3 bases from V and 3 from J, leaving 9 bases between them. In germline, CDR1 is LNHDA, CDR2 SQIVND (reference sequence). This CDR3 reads CASSMREIYNEQFF. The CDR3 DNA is TGTGCCAGTAGTATGCGGGAAATCTACAATGAGCAGTTCTTC.

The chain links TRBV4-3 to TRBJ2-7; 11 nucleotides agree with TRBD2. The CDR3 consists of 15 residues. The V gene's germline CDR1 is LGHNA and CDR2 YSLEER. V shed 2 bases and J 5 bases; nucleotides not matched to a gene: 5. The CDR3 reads CASSQQLAGVNEQYF. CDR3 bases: TGCGCCAGCAGCCAACAACTAGCGGGAGTGAACGAGCAGTACTTC.

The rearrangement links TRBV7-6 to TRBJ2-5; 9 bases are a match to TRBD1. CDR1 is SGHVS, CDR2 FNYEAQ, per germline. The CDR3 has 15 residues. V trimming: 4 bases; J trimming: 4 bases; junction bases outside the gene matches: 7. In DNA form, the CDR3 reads TGTGCCAGCAGCTCCCGTAGACAGGGGGGAGAGACCCAGTACTTC. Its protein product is CASSSRRQGGETQYF.

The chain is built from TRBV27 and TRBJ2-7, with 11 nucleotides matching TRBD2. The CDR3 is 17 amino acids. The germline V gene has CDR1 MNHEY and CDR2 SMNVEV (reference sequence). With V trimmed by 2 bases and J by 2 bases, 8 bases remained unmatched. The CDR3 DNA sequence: TGTGCCAGCAGTTTAAGGGCCCCGGGACTAGCGGCCTACGAGCAGTACTTC. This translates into CASSLRAPGLAAYEQYF.

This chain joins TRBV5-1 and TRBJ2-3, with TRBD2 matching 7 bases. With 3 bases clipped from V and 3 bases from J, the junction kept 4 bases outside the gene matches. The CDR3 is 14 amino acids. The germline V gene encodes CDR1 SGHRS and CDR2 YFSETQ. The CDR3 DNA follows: TGCGCCAGCAGCTGGGTGGGGGGGACAGATACGCAGTATTTT. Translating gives CASSWVGGTDTQYF.